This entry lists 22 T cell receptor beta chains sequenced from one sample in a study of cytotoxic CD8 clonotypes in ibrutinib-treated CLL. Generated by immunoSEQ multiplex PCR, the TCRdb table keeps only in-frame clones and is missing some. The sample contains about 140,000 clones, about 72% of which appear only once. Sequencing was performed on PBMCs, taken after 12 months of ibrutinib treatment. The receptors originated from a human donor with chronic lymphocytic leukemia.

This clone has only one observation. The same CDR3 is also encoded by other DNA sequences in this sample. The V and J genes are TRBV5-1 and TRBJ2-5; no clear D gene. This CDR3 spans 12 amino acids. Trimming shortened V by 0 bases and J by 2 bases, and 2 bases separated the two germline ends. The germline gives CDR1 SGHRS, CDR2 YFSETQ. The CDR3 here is CASSLGQETQYF. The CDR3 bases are TGCGCCAGCAGCTTGGGTCAAGAGACCCAGTACTTC.

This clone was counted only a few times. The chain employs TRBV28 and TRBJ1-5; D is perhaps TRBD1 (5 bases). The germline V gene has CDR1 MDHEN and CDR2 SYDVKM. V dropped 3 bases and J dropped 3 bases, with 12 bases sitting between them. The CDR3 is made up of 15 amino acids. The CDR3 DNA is TGTGCCAGCAGTTTTCTTCAGACAGACAATCAGCCCCAGCATTTT. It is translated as CASSFLQTDNQPQHF.

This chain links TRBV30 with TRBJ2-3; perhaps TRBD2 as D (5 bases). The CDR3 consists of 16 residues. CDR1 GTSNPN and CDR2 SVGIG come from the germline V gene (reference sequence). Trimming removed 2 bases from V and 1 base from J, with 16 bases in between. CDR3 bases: TGTGCCTGGAGTATCCCCGTAGCGAGCCGCACAGATACGCAGTATTTT. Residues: CAWSIPVASRTDTQYF.

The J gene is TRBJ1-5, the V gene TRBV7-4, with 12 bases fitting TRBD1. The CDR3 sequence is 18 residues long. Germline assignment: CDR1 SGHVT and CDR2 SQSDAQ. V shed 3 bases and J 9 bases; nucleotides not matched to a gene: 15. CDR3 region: CASSLAGTGGSQLPPQHF. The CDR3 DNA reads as TGTGCCAGCAGCTTGGCTGGGACAGGGGGCTCCCAATTGCCGCCCCAGCATTTT.

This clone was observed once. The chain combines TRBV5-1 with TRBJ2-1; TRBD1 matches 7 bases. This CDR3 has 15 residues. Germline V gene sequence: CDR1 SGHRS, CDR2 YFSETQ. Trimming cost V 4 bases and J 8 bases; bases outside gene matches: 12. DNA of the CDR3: TGCGCCAGCAGCGGGAACCGGGACAGCCAAGATGAGCAGTTCTTC. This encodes CASSGNRDSQDEQFF. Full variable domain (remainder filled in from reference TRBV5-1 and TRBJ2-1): KAGVTQTPRYLIKTRGQQVTLSCSPISGHRSVSWYQQTPGQGLQFLFEYFSETQRNKGNFPGRFSGRQFSNSRSEMNVSTLELGDSALYLCASSGNRDSQDEQFFGPGTRLTVL.

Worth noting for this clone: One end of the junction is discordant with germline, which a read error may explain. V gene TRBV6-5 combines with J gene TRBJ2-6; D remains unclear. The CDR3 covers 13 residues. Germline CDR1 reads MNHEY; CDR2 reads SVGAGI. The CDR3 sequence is CASSYSGANVLTF. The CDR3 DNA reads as TGTGCCAGCAGCTACTCTGGGGCCAACGTCCTGACTTTC.

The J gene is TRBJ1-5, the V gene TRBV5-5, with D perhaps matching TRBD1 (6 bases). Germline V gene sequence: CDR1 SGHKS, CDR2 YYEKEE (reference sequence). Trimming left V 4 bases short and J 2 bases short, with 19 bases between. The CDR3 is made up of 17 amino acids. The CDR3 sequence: CASSPRESGVGNQPQHF. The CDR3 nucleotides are TGTGCCAGCAGCCCACGCGAGTCAGGGGTCGGCAATCAGCCCCAGCATTTT.

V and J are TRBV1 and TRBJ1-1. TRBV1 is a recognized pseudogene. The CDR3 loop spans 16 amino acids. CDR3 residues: CTSSLVESGAGTEAFF. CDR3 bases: TGCACCAGCAGCCTGGTTGAATCGGGGGCTGGCACTGAAGCTTTCTTT.

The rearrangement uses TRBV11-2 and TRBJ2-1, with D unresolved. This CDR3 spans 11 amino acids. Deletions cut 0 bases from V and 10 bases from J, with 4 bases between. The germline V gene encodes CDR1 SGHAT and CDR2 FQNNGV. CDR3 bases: TGTGCCAGCAGCTTAGATCAAGAGCAGTTCTTC. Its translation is CASSLDQEQFF.

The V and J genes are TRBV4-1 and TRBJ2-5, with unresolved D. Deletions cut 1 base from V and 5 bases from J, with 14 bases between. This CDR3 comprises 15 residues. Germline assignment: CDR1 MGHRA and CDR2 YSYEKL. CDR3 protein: CASSQGVGLTETQYF. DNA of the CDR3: TGCGCCAGCAGCCAAGGGGTAGGGCTGACGGAGACCCAGTACTTC.

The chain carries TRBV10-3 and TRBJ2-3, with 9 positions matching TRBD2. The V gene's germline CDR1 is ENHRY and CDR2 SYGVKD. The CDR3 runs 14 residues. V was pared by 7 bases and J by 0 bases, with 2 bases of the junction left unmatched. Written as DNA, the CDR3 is TGTGCCATCACAGGACTAGCGAGCACAGATACGCAGTATTTT. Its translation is CAITGLASTDTQYF.

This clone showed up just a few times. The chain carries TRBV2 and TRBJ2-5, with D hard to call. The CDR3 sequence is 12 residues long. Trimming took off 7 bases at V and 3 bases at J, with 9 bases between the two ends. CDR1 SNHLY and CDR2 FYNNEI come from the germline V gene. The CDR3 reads CASKQAEETQYF. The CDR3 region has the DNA TGTGCCAGCAAGCAGGCGGAAGAGACCCAGTACTTC. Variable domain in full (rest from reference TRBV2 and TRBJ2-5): EPEVTQTPSHQVTQMGQEVILRCVPISNHLYFYWYRQILGQKVEFLVSFYNNEISEKSEIFDDQFSVERPDGSNFTLKIRSTKLEDSAMYFCASKQAEETQYFGPGTRLLVL.

The CDR3 nucleotides read TGTGCCAGTCAGCCGGGACAGGGGGGCTACGAGCAGTACTTC. Its protein product is CASQPGQGGYEQYF. V gene TRBV19 combines with J gene TRBJ2-7, with 11 bases identical to TRBD1. Germline V CDR1 and CDR2: LNHDA, SQIVND (reference sequence). The V and J ends lost 8 bases and 3 bases, in that order; junction bases with no gene match: 6. The CDR3 sequence is 14 residues long.

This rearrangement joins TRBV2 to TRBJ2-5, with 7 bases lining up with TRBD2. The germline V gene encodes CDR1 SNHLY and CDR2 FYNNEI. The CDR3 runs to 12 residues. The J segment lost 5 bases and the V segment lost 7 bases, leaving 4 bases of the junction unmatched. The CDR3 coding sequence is TGTGCCAGCATGGCGGGAGATGAGACCCAGTACTTC. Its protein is CASMAGDETQYF.

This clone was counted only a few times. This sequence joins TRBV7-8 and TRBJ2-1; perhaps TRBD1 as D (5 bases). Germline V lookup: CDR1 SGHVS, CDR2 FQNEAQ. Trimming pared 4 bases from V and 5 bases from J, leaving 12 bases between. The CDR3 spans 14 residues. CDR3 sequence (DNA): TGTGCCAGCAGCTACCTTGGGGCGAACAATGAGCAGTTCTTC. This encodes CASSYLGANNEQFF.

The CDR3 region is CASSLERGAYEQYF. CDR3 DNA: TGTGCCAGCAGCTTAGAAAGGGGGGCCTACGAGCAGTACTTC. The chain recombines TRBV11-2 with TRBJ2-7; perhaps D is TRBD1 or TRBD2 (6 bases each). The V gene's germline CDR1 is SGHAT and CDR2 FQNNGV. With 0 bases removed from V and 2 bases from J, the gap between germline ends came to 8 bases. The CDR3 covers 14 residues.

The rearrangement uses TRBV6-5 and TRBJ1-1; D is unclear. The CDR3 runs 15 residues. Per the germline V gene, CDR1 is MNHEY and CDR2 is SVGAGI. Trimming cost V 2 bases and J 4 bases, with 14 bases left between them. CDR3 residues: CASSYRLASTTEAFF. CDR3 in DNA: TGTGCCAGCAGTTACAGATTGGCTTCGACCACTGAAGCTTTCTTT.

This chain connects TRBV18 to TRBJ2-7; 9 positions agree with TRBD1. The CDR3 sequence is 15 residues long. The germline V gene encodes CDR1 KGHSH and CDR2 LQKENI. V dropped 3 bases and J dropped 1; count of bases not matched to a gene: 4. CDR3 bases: TGTGCCAGCTCACCCATCGACAGGGGGTCCTACGAGCAGTACTTC. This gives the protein CASSPIDRGSYEQYF.

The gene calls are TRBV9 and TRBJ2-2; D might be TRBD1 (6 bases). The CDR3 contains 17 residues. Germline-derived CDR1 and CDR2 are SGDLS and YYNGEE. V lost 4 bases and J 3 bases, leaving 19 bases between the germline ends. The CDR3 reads CASSRAGTTRDTGELFF. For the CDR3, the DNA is TGTGCCAGCAGCCGCGCCGGGACAACTAGGGACACCGGGGAGCTGTTTTTT.

The CDR3 DNA follows: TGTGCCAGCAGTGTTTCACAGGGGGGCACTGAAGCTTTCTTT. It encodes CASSVSQGGTEAFF. This chain connects TRBV6-4 to TRBJ1-1; 8 bases are shared with TRBD1. Germline lookup yields CDR1 MRHNA and CDR2 SNTAGT. V shed 4 bases and J 4 bases; nucleotides not matched to a gene: 5. The CDR3 consists of 14 residues.

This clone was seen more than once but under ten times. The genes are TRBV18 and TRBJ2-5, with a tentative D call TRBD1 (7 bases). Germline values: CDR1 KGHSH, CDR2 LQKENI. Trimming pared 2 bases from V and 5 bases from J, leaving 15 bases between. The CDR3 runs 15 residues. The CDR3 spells CASSPSSTGRETQYF. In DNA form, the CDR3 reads TGTGCCAGCTCACCATCCTCGACAGGGAGGGAGACCCAGTACTTC.

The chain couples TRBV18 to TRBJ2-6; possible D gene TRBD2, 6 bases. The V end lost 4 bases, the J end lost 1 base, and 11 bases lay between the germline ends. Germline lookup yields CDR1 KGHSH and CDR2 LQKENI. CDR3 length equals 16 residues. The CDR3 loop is CASSHGLLSGANVLTF. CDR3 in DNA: TGTGCCAGCTCACACGGACTATTGTCTGGGGCCAACGTCCTGACTTTC.